There are a few counts of the clone carrying this T cell receptor beta chain. The antigen is undetermined. The junction departs from the called germline gene at one end, perhaps through a read error. Germline V gene lookup returns CDR1 SGHDN and CDR2 FVKESK. This CDR3 is built from 13 residues. The data were obtained in a study of post-analysis software for immune sequencing data. Unique-molecular-identifier-tagged TCR beta cDNA libraries were used. TCRdb analysed the PCR reads with MiXCR anew, one entry per CDR3 protein. The sample has approximately 770,000 distinct CDR3 sequences, more than 45% seen once. Findings and limits, study-wide: F-measure co-clustering was strong for batch-matched samples. The five TRBV segments detected at higher frequency in patients than in controls included TRBV5-6, TRBV5-1 and TRBV20-1.

This sequence joins TRBV14 and TRBJ1-2; unclear D gene. Sample: blood. This receptor was identified in a girl aged 5-17 years with multiple sclerosis. CDR3 sequence: CASSLDTSYGYTF. Here the CDR3 DNA reads TGTGCCAGTAGCCTAGACACATCCTATGGCTACACCTTC.